This T cell receptor (beta chain) was found in a study of tumor-infiltrating lymphocytes in localized non-small cell lung cancer. Study details: Resected tumor was paired with non-adjacent uninvolved lung from the same patient. Findings and caveats of the study: Not all patients were TCR sequenced, owing to tissue quantity. No T-cell fraction difference was seen between IM1 and IM2 tumors.

Assay used: immunoSEQ multiplex PCR; TCRdb lists only in-frame clones, some missing. Here the sample spans over 5,500 clones, less than 80% being singletons. Regarding this clone: Its antigen is not known.

CDR3 length equals 11 residues. The germline gives CDR1 SGHAT, CDR2 FQNNGV. V was trimmed by 5 bases and J by 10 bases, leaving 9 bases between them. The receptor was derived from a human donor with non-small cell lung cancer. This chain joins TRBV11-2 and TRBJ2-1; D unclear. Sequencing was done on a sample of lung tumor tissue. The CDR3, as DNA: TGTGCCAGCAGCCCCCTGAGGGAGCAGTTCTTC. Protein sequence: CASSPLREQFF. Using reference TRBV11-2 and TRBJ2-1 for the parts outside the CDR3, the full variable domain is EAGVAQSPRYKIIEKRQSVAFWCNPISGHATLYWYQQILGQGPKLLIQFQNNGVVDDSQLPKDRFSAERLKGVDSTLKIQPAKLEDSAVYLCASSPLREQFFGPGTRLTVL.